Below are 11 T cell receptor beta chains sequenced from a single sample in a study of T cells in Graves' hyperthyroidism and ophthalmopathy. The source material, RNA transcripts, was used to amplify TCR beta CDR3 regions. During a first-round RT-PCR of the TCR CDR3, the HTBI primer set was used. TCRdb re-analysed the multiplex PCR reads in MiXCR, keeping a single row per CDR3 protein. In the table there are about 300,000 distinct CDR3 sequences, 16% of which are singletons. Input material: blood. The receptor set was obtained from a man in his thirties or forties with Graves' hyperthyroidism.

The V and J genes are TRBV29-1 and TRBJ2-1; possible D gene TRBD1, 5 bases. V shed 6 bases and J shed 3 bases, with 15 bases lying between them. CDR1 is SQVTM and CDR2 is ANQGSEA in the germline V gene. This CDR3 comprises 14 residues. CDR3 loop: CSVAQGSRYNEQFF. The CDR3 DNA is TGCAGCGTGGCGCAGGGTTCTCGCTACAATGAGCAGTTCTTC.

This clonotype was counted ten times or more. In nucleotides, the CDR3 is TGTGCCTGGACCCCGACTAGCTCCTACAATGAGCAGTTCTTC. It yields the protein CAWTPTSSYNEQFF. The chain links TRBV30 to TRBJ2-1; maybe TRBD2 (6 bases). CDR1 GTSNPN and CDR2 SVGIG come from the germline V gene (reference sequence). The V end was cut by 4 bases, the J end by 0 bases, with 10 bases between. The CDR3 loop spans 14 amino acids.

This clonotype showed up many times. This chain joins TRBV20-1 and TRBJ1-2; TRBD1 agrees at 7 bases. Germline lookup yields CDR1 DFQATT and CDR2 SNEGSKA (reference sequence). The CDR3 contains 15 residues. V lost 2 bases and J lost 4; bases outside the gene matches: 10. The CDR3 sequence: CSARQGGGLGYGYTF. CDR3 bases: TGCAGTGCTAGACAGGGGGGCGGCTTAGGCTATGGCTACACCTTC.

This clonotype was recorded many times. The chain combines TRBV5-1 with TRBJ2-7; TRBD2 matches at 9 bases. Losses at the gene ends were 0 bases for V and 2 bases for J; bases not matched to a gene: 6. The germline CDR1 and CDR2 sequences are SGHRS and YFSETQ. The CDR3 totals 16 residues. CDR3 bases: TGCGCCAGCAGCTTGGAGCTAGCGGGAAGGCCCTACGAGCAGTACTTC. The encoded protein is CASSLELAGRPYEQYF.

This clonotype has at least ten counts. The V gene is TRBV7-8, the J gene TRBJ2-2; no clear D. Per germline, CDR1 SGHVS and CDR2 FQNEAQ. This CDR3 spans 11 amino acids. The germline V and J ends were trimmed by 1 base and 9 bases, with 3 bases remaining between them. The CDR3 nucleotides read TGTGCCAGCAGCTTAGATAGGGAGCTGTTTTTT. Translation gives CASSLDRELFF.

This chain uses TRBV28 with TRBJ2-3; no definite D call. CDR3 size: 16 residues. V shed 7 bases and J shed 3 bases, with 20 bases lying between them. Germline loops: CDR1 MDHEN, CDR2 SYDVKM. The CDR3 here is CASTTRRRPPTDTQYF. CDR3 DNA sequence: TGTGCCAGCACCACCCGACGTAGACCGCCGACAGATACGCAGTATTTT. Supplemented by reference TRBV28 and TRBJ2-3, the full variable domain reads DVKVTQSSRYLVKRTGEKVFLECVQDMDHENMFWYRQDPGLGLRLIYFSYDVKMKEKGDIPEGYSVSREKKERFSLILESASTNQTSMYLCASTTRRRPPTDTQYFGPGTRLTVL.

This clonotype was found many times. The V gene is TRBV12-3 or TRBV12-4, the J gene TRBJ2-1, with D possibly being TRBD1 or TRBD2 (5 bases each). CDR3 length: 13 amino acids. Trimming cost V 8 bases and J 7 bases, with 15 bases left between them. In nucleotides, the CDR3 is TGTGCCAGCGGGGCGGGTCGCCAAAATGAGCAGTTCTTC. It specifies CASGAGRQNEQFF.

In regard to this clonotype: It may be a read error: a sequence one base away is much more abundant. The rearrangement joins TRBV7-8 to TRBJ2-3; 8 bases line up with TRBD2. Germline values: CDR1 SGHVS, CDR2 FQNEAQ. With V trimmed by 4 bases and J by 6 bases, 15 bases remained unmatched. The CDR3 loop spans 17 amino acids. The CDR3 loop reads CASSSYLGPAGEDTQYF. CDR3 coding DNA: TGTGCCAGCAGCTCCTACCTCGGACCAGCGGGAGAGGATACGCAGTATTTT.

This clonotype appeared many times. One end of the junction is discordant with germline, which a read error may explain. V and J are TRBV20-1 and TRBJ2-1; TRBD2 agrees at 7 bases. This CDR3 is 14 amino acids long. Germline CDR1 reads DFQATT; CDR2 reads SNEGSKA (reference sequence). In DNA form, the CDR3 reads TGCAGTGCCAGAGGCGGGAGCCTATACAATGAGCAGTTCTTC. It codes for CSARGGSLYNEQFF.

V gene TRBV12-3 or TRBV12-4 combines with J gene TRBJ2-4; D perhaps matches TRBD1 (6 bases). CDR3 length: 14 amino acids. V was shortened by 7 bases and J by 6 bases, with 16 bases between the two germline ends. CDR3 sequence (DNA): TGTGCCAGCAACAACAGGGTTCGCGGAAACATTCAGTACTTC. This gives the protein CASNNRVRGNIQYF.

This clonotype has just a few counts. The chain employs TRBV28 and TRBJ1-6, with TRBD1 matching over 8 bases. Trimming cost V 5 bases and J 9 bases; bases outside gene matches: 9. The CDR3 extends over 15 amino acids. Germline V gene lookup returns CDR1 MDHEN and CDR2 SYDVKM. The CDR3 sequence: CASSHQDRASSPLHF. The CDR3 bases are TGTGCCAGCAGTCACCAGGACAGGGCGAGTTCACCCCTCCACTTT.